This entry lists 29 T cell receptor beta chains sequenced from one sample in a study of vaccination and CD4 T cells after COVID-19. Which antigens these TCRs recognize remains unknown. Treatment here: roughly nine-day PBMC culture with coronavirus spike peptide pools or control peptides (ViraFEST assay). At the Johns Hopkins FTIC core, DNA taken from cultured CD4+ T cells was sequenced by way of the Oncomine TCR Beta short-read assay. TCRdb recomputed calls from the PCR reads with MiXCR, one row per CDR3 protein. The sample consists of about 10,000 distinct CDR3 sequences, 59% of them appearing once. The sample consisted of CD4+ T cells from blood, cultured in vitro. All receptors come from a human donor who had recovered from COVID-19.

V usage is TRBV18 and J usage is TRBJ1-5, with D perhaps matching TRBD1 (6 bases). The CDR3 has 15 residues. CDR1 is KGHSH, CDR2 LQKENI, per germline. The ends were cut back, 4 bases at V and 6 bases at J, with 16 bases in the middle. In nucleotides, the CDR3 is TGTGCCAGCTCACAGTCCGGGGGCGTGGGTCAGCCCCAGCATTTT. The encoded protein is CASSQSGGVGQPQHF.

The chain couples TRBV6-1 to TRBJ1-1, with D hard to call. V was pared by 6 bases and J by 5 bases, with 16 bases between. The CDR3 spans 14 residues. The germline gives CDR1 MNHNS, CDR2 SASEGT. The CDR3: CASSRKERGTEAFF. CDR3 sequence (DNA): TGTGCCAGCAGCCGCAAGGAAAGAGGGACTGAAGCTTTCTTT.

The chain recombines TRBV29-1 with TRBJ2-3, with D possibly TRBD2 on 5 matching bases. This CDR3 has 15 residues. V shed 4 bases and J shed 0 bases, with 14 bases lying between them. Germline loops: CDR1 SQVTM, CDR2 ANQGSEA. DNA of the CDR3: TGCAGCGTTGCCCCAATAGCGTTTAGCACAGATACGCAGTATTTT. Amino acids: CSVAPIAFSTDTQYF.

The chain combines TRBV6-5 with TRBJ1-1; D is uncertain. Trimming removed 4 bases from V and 1 base from J, with 10 bases in between. Germline V CDR1 and CDR2: MNHEY, SVGAGI. CDR3 length: 14 amino acids. The CDR3 region has the DNA TGTGCCAGCAGTTCTTCCCGGGGGAACACTGAAGCTTTCTTT. Protein: CASSSSRGNTEAFF.

The genes are TRBV20-1 and TRBJ1-1; D possibly corresponds to TRBD1 (5 bases). V lost 0 bases and J lost 1, with 12 bases in between. The CDR3 loop spans 15 amino acids. CDR1 and CDR2 from the germline V gene are DFQATT and SNEGSKA (reference sequence). CDR3 nucleotide sequence: TGCAGTGCTAGAGATTCGGGCAGGGCGAACACTGAAGCTTTCTTT. It is translated as CSARDSGRANTEAFF.

The chain couples TRBV11-3 to TRBJ2-2; TRBD1 matches 7 bases. The CDR3 contains 14 residues. V gave up 1 base and J gave up 5 bases; unmatched junction bases: 1. The germline CDR1 and CDR2 sequences are SGHNT and YENEEA. For the CDR3, the DNA is TGTGCCAGCAGCTTAGCCAGGGGGACCGGGGAGCTGTTTTTT. The encoded protein is CASSLARGTGELFF.

This chain uses TRBV7-9 with TRBJ2-7, with 8 nucleotides matching TRBD1. V lost 5 bases and J lost 3; bases outside the gene matches: 12. Germline CDR1 SEHNR, CDR2 FQNEAQ (reference sequence). The CDR3 is made up of 16 amino acids. In nucleotides, the CDR3 is TGTGCCAGCAGCCCAACGCAGGGGGCTAAGCTCTACGAGCAGTACTTC. It yields the protein CASSPTQGAKLYEQYF.

This chain joins TRBV18 and TRBJ2-7, with unresolved D. With 5 bases removed from V and 5 bases from J, the gap between germline ends came to 16 bases. Germline V gene lookup returns CDR1 KGHSH and CDR2 LQKENI. This CDR3 is 14 amino acids long. CDR3 in amino acids: CASSSSARRDEQYF. The CDR3 DNA sequence: TGTGCCAGCTCATCCTCGGCCCGACGCGACGAGCAGTACTTC.

This clonotype is large in the sample. V usage is TRBV12-3 or TRBV12-4 and J usage is TRBJ1-5; no definite D call. The V and J ends lost 1 base and 0 bases respectively, with 13 bases between them. This CDR3 is 17 amino acids long. Here the CDR3 reads CASSLVSTQNSNQPQHF. The CDR3 DNA reads TGTGCCAGCAGTTTAGTCTCGACACAAAATAGCAATCAGCCCCAGCATTTT.

This clonotype was picked up one time. This rearrangement joins TRBV10-3 to TRBJ1-1; D unclear. Trimming took 7 bases from V and 2 from J, leaving 11 bases between them. The CDR3 covers 13 residues. CDR1 is ENHRY, CDR2 SYGVKD, per germline. The CDR3 DNA follows: TGTGCCATCACCAGACAAGACAACACTGAAGCTTTCTTT. Translated: CAITRQDNTEAFF.

The chain joins TRBV12-3 or TRBV12-4 to TRBJ1-5, with 7 bases aligning to TRBD1. The CDR3 is 15 amino acids. V gave up 6 bases and J gave up 4 bases; unmatched junction bases: 9. The CDR3 loop is CASSPTGAGNQPQHF. The CDR3 region has the DNA TGTGCCAGCAGCCCCACAGGGGCGGGAAATCAGCCCCAGCATTTT.

This clonotype was seen once. The J gene is TRBJ2-7, the V gene TRBV25-1, with 10 bases identical to TRBD1. The CDR3 loop spans 15 amino acids. Trimming at V came to 3 bases and at J to 2 bases, leaving 4 bases not matched to a gene. CDR1 MGHDK and CDR2 SYGVNS come from the germline V gene. The CDR3 DNA follows: TGTGCCAGCAGTGACCCCGGGACAGGGGCCTACGAGCAGTACTTC. Translating gives CASSDPGTGAYEQYF.

The sample holds a few counts of this clonotype. The V call is TRBV30, the J call TRBJ1-1, with D maybe TRBD1 (6 bases). This CDR3 is built from 13 residues. The V end was cut by 4 bases, the J end by 1 base, with 10 bases between. Germline CDR1 GTSNPN, CDR2 SVGIG (reference sequence). CDR3 bases: TGTGCCTGGACCAGGGGCGAGAACACTGAAGCTTTCTTT. It encodes CAWTRGENTEAFF. The complete variable domain, with remaining parts taken from reference TRBV30 and TRBJ1-1, reads SQTIHQWPATLVQPVGSPLSLECTVEGTSNPNLYWYRQAAGRGLQLLFYSVGIGQISSEVPQNLSASRPQDRQFILSSKKLLLSDSGFYLCAWTRGENTEAFFGQGTRLTVV.

This clonotype came up a few times. The V and J genes are TRBV11-2 and TRBJ1-6; D gene uncertain. Trimming removed 2 bases at V and 7 bases at J, with 18 bases between. Germline V gene lookup returns CDR1 SGHAT and CDR2 FQNNGV. The CDR3 runs to 17 residues. CDR3 in amino acids: CASSLRADFRRNSPLHF. The CDR3 region has the DNA TGTGCCAGCAGCTTACGGGCGGACTTCAGGAGAAATTCACCCCTCCACTTT.

This clonotype has just a few counts. This rearrangement joins TRBV6-1 to TRBJ1-6; possibly TRBD1 for D (5 bases). CDR1 is MNHNS and CDR2 is SASEGT in the germline V gene. Trimming took 7 bases from V and 10 from J, leaving 17 bases between them. The CDR3 loop spans 14 amino acids. In DNA, the CDR3 is TGTGCCAGCATGCGGGACCGGGTCGAATCACCCCTCCACTTT. Residues: CASMRDRVESPLHF.

The rearrangement joins TRBV20-1 to TRBJ1-1, with a tentative D call TRBD1 (5 bases). V shed 1 base and J shed 4 bases, with 25 bases lying between them. CDR3 length: 18 amino acids. The V gene's germline CDR1 is DFQATT and CDR2 SNEGSKA (reference sequence). The CDR3 is CSARGSSQGGFIGTEAFF. The CDR3 DNA is TGCAGTGCTAGAGGGTCGTCGCAGGGAGGTTTTATCGGCACTGAAGCTTTCTTT.

This chain connects TRBV5-1 to TRBJ2-5; the D gene could be TRBD1 or TRBD2 (5 bases each). This CDR3 has 16 residues. Per the germline V gene, CDR1 is SGHRS and CDR2 is YFSETQ. V was pared by 4 bases and J by 2 bases, with 18 bases between. The CDR3, as DNA: TGCGCCAGCAGCGTCGCCCTGGGGGTTACACAAGAGACCCAGTACTTC. Its protein is CASSVALGVTQETQYF.

Regarding this clonotype: Because the CDR3's place on the DNA is in doubt, the DNA is left out and the CDR3 is given as listed by TCRdb. V usage is TRBV21-1 and J usage is TRBJ1-3. TRBV21-1 has pseudogene status. The length of the CDR3 is 18 amino acids, counting both ends. CDR3 sequence reads: CASPGPHNLWGAGNTIYF.

V is TRBV7-9 and J is TRBJ2-4; TRBD2 aligns across 11 bases. Trimming took 1 base from V and 0 from J; bases not matched to a gene: 11. CDR3 size: 20 residues. Germline loops: CDR1 SEHNR, CDR2 FQNEAQ (reference sequence). The CDR3 sequence: CASSLVLAGEPSLAKNIQYF. CDR3 coding DNA: TGTGCCAGCAGCTTAGTACTAGCGGGGGAACCATCGCTAGCCAAAAACATTCAGTACTTC.

The chain employs TRBV6-2 or TRBV6-3 and TRBJ2-5; 9 bases agree with TRBD2. V lost 6 bases to trimming and J lost 6 bases; unmatched junction nucleotides: 11. The CDR3 is 15 residues long. Germline V gene lookup returns CDR1 MNHEY and CDR2 SVGEGT. For the CDR3, the DNA is TGTGCCAGCAGCCATGCTAGCGGGACATGGAAGACCCAGTACTTC. Protein sequence: CASSHASGTWKTQYF.

The chain links TRBV27 to TRBJ2-7; TRBD1 or TRBD2 may be the D gene (6 bases each). Germline V gene data show CDR1 as MNHEY and CDR2 as SMNVEV (reference sequence). The V end lost 7 bases, the J end lost 1 base, and 14 bases lay between the germline ends. There are 14 residues in the CDR3. Written as DNA, the CDR3 is TGTGCCAGCATGGAGGGGGTGGGTTCCTACGAGCAGTACTTC. The encoded protein is CASMEGVGSYEQYF.

This clonotype was seen only a few times. The chain uses TRBV21-1 and TRBJ2-2; the table's D call TRBD1 went unverified against the DNA. TRBV21-1 is tagged as a pseudogene. This CDR3 comprises 16 residues. The CDR3: CASSDVRIGRTGELFF. As DNA, the CDR3 is TGTGCCAGCAGCGATGTACGAATCGGGCGCACCGGGGAGCTGTTTTTT.

The chain combines TRBV20-1 with TRBJ1-2; D is unclear. This CDR3 is built from 12 residues. Germline V gene lookup returns CDR1 DFQATT and CDR2 SNEGSKA (reference sequence). Trimming left V 0 bases short and J 5 bases short, with 7 bases between. In DNA, the CDR3 is TGCAGTGCTAGAGATGCCCGGTATGGCTACACCTTC. Translated, it gives CSARDARYGYTF.

The chain is built from TRBV5-8 and TRBJ2-7; D is ambiguous. The CDR3 runs 13 residues. Germline V gene sequence: CDR1 SGHTS, CDR2 YDEGEE. V was trimmed by 4 bases and J by 0 bases, leaving 8 bases between them. The CDR3 DNA reads TGTGCCAGCAGCACCCGACACTCCTACGAGCAGTACTTC. Its translation is CASSTRHSYEQYF.

The rearrangement uses TRBV10-3 and TRBJ1-5; possible D gene TRBD1, 5 bases. The CDR3 totals 15 residues. Trimming shortened V by 0 bases and J by 3 bases, and 9 bases separated the two germline ends. Germline V gives CDR1 ENHRY, CDR2 SYGVKD. The CDR3 DNA is TGTGCCATCAGTGAGTCGGGACGGTCCAATCAGCCCCAGCATTTT. The encoded protein is CAISESGRSNQPQHF.

The chain joins TRBV24-1 to TRBJ1-2; 9 bases align to TRBD1. The length of the CDR3 is 12 residues. J was trimmed by 4 bases and V by 10 bases; bases with no gene match: 3. Germline CDR1 and CDR2: KGHDR and SFDVKD. The DNA of the CDR3 is TGTGCCACTTCGACAGGGGGCTATGGCTACACCTTC. This sequence encodes CATSTGGYGYTF.

This clonotype turned up a few times. The chain couples TRBV6-1 to TRBJ2-2; either TRBD1 or TRBD2 may supply D (5 bases each). The CDR3 contains 15 residues. The germline V gene has CDR1 MNHNS and CDR2 SASEGT. The germline V and J ends were trimmed by 7 bases and 4 bases, with 16 bases remaining between them. CDR3 protein: CASKTTGGSTGELFF. The CDR3, as DNA: TGTGCCAGCAAGACTACAGGTGGGAGCACCGGGGAGCTGTTTTTT.

V and J are TRBV19 and TRBJ2-3, with a tentative D call TRBD1 (6 bases). This CDR3 is 15 amino acids long. Germline lookup yields CDR1 LNHDA and CDR2 SQIVND (reference sequence). V was shortened by 3 bases and J by 2 bases, with 12 bases between the two germline ends. The CDR3 here is CASSINRVPTDTQYF. The CDR3 DNA reads TGTGCCAGTAGTATTAACAGGGTCCCCACAGATACGCAGTATTTT.

The CDR3 is CATGNRREQFF. The CDR3 DNA sequence: TGTGCCACGGGGAACCGCCGGGAGCAGTTCTTC. The chain couples TRBV6-1 to TRBJ2-1, with a tentative D call TRBD2 (5 bases). V was cut by 10 bases and J by 10 bases, with 14 bases left in between. Germline V gene lookup returns CDR1 MNHNS and CDR2 SASEGT. This CDR3 has 11 residues.